This T cell receptor beta chain was captured in a study of shared clonotypes between healthy human individuals. Looking at the study overall: Each donor's CD4 naive and CD4 memory cells filled three plates apiece, CD8 naive two, and CD8 memory one. Whole-study findings and limits: At large depth, rarefaction still showed sorted-subset sequencing to be incomplete.

Germline CDR1 is MNHNS and CDR2 is SASEGT. The CDR3 covers 13 residues. Trimming removed 7 bases from V and 7 bases from J, with 15 bases in between. Method: immunoSEQ multiplex PCR; TCRdb's copy keeps in-frame clones and lacks some. The sample records over 2 million clones, 85% to 95% being singletons. This clone has just one count. The target antigen is unknown. The clonotype was recovered from a man between 18 and 29 years old in good health. Some clones in this sample may be carry-over from other donors' samples. The rearrangement joins TRBV6-1 to TRBJ2-3; possible D gene TRBD2, 5 bases. Sequenced input: naive CD4+ T cells from PBMCs. Subset noted: CD45RA+ positively selected. The CDR3 loop reads CASTAIATNTQYF. The CDR3 coding sequence is TGTGCCAGCACCGCAATAGCGACCAATACGCAGTATTTT.